This passage covers 10 T cell receptor beta chains from one sample sequenced in a study of human T cells and chemical hapten exposure. TCRdb analysed the RACE reads with MiXCR anew, one entry per CDR3 protein. There are about 110,000 distinct CDR3 sequences in the sample; under 40% occur only once, and approximately 3% lies in the top ten. Time point meaning: patch test 3, about 24 weeks after DPC sensitization. Sample treatment: therapeutic diphenylcyclopropenone sensitization with weekly scalp DPC. The starting material was whole blood, obtained in connection with sensitization to the hapten diphenylcyclopropenone (DPC). Source of these receptors: a middle-aged man with alopecia areata. Some clones in this sample may be carry-over from other donors' samples.

In its sample, this clonotype was seen a few times. The rearrangement uses TRBV2 and TRBJ2-1, with 8 nucleotides matching TRBD1. CDR1 SNHLY and CDR2 FYNNEI come from the germline V gene. The CDR3 spans 14 residues. J was trimmed by 6 bases and V by 6 bases; bases with no gene match: 7. The DNA of the CDR3 is TGTGCCAGCAGATCAGGGGGCGCGGGCAATGAGCAGTTCTTC. Its translation is CASRSGGAGNEQFF. The whole variable domain, filled in from reference TRBV2 and TRBJ2-1, reads EPEVTQTPSHQVTQMGQEVILRCVPISNHLYFYWYRQILGQKVEFLVSFYNNEISEKSEIFDDQFSVERPDGSNFTLKIRSTKLEDSAMYFCASRSGGAGNEQFFGPGTRLTVL.

This clonotype has ten or more counts. The V and J genes are TRBV4-3 and TRBJ2-1; possible D gene TRBD2, 6 bases. Germline-derived CDR1 and CDR2 are LGHNA and YSLEER. CDR3 length: 15 residues. Trimming pared 5 bases from V and 2 bases from J, leaving 13 bases between. The CDR3 is CASSAGQGAYNEQFF. In DNA form, the CDR3 reads TGCGCCAGCAGCGCGGGGCAGGGTGCCTACAATGAGCAGTTCTTC.

The chain carries TRBV6-2 or TRBV6-3 and TRBJ1-2; D is possibly TRBD1 (6 bases). The germline V gene encodes CDR1 MNHEY and CDR2 SVGEGT. This CDR3 contains 17 residues. V was pared by 6 bases and J by 4 bases, with 24 bases between. CDR3 protein: CASRTQGRPENVYGYTF. The CDR3 nucleotides read TGTGCCAGCAGGACCCAGGGGCGCCCCGAGAACGTCTATGGCTACACCTTC.

This clonotype has only a few counts. V and J are TRBV2 and TRBJ1-1, with no clear D. Per the germline V gene, CDR1 is SNHLY and CDR2 is FYNNEI. V lost 6 bases and J 6 bases, leaving 14 bases between the germline ends. This CDR3 comprises 13 residues. The CDR3 bases are TGTGCCAGCAGCCCGGATCGGCGGGCTGAAGCTTTCTTT. Protein sequence: CASSPDRRAEAFF.

This clonotype was observed a few times. This chain links TRBV11-3 with TRBJ2-5; the match to TRBD2 covers 8 bases. The CDR3 has 18 residues. CDR1 is SGHNT and CDR2 is YENEEA in the germline V gene. Trimming at V came to 0 bases and at J to 1 base, leaving 10 bases not matched to a gene. CDR3 amino acids: CASSLDPGLAGAQETQYF. The CDR3 DNA is TGTGCCAGCAGCTTAGATCCTGGGCTAGCGGGTGCCCAAGAGACCCAGTACTTC.

This clonotype was detected only a few times. V usage is TRBV5-1 and J usage is TRBJ2-3, with a weak D call TRBD1 (5 bases). The CDR3 consists of 15 residues. V lost 0 bases and J lost 2, with 10 bases in between. CDR1 and CDR2 (germline): SGHRS, YFSETQ. CDR3: CASSLEGSHTDTQYF. Here the CDR3 DNA reads TGCGCCAGCAGCTTGGAGGGGTCCCACACAGATACGCAGTATTTT. Combining the CDR3 with reference TRBV5-1 and TRBJ2-3 gives the whole variable domain KAGVTQTPRYLIKTRGQQVTLSCSPISGHRSVSWYQQTPGQGLQFLFEYFSETQRNKGNFPGRFSGRQFSNSRSEMNVSTLELGDSALYLCASSLEGSHTDTQYFGPGTRLTVL.

In DNA form, the CDR3 reads TGTGCCAGCAGCCCTAGGGGTGGTACAGGGGGCGTAAACACCATATATTTT. Residues: CASSPRGGTGGVNTIYF. The rearrangement uses TRBV7-2 and TRBJ1-3; 9 bases fit TRBD1. Trimming took 5 bases from V and 6 from J; bases not matched to a gene: 14. The CDR3 runs 17 residues. CDR1 is SGHTA, CDR2 FQGNSA, per germline.

This sequence joins TRBV6-6 and TRBJ1-2; tentatively, D is TRBD1 (5 bases). Germline lookup yields CDR1 MNHNY and CDR2 SVGAGI (reference sequence). V was shortened by 4 bases and J by 5 bases, with 17 bases between the two germline ends. The CDR3 covers 15 residues. The CDR3 region has the DNA TGTGCCAGCAGTTTTTCCGGCAGGGAGGGGTATGGCTACACCTTC. This gives the protein CASSFSGREGYGYTF.

The DNA of the CDR3 is TGTGCCAGCAGAATCGACGGTGCGGGTGAGCAGTTCTTC. This translates into CASRIDGAGEQFF. The J gene is TRBJ2-1, the V gene TRBV7-9; possible D gene TRBD2, 5 bases. The CDR3 has 13 amino acids. Per germline, CDR1 SEHNR and CDR2 FQNEAQ (reference sequence). V was trimmed by 6 bases and J by 9 bases, leaving 15 bases between them.

This clonotype was observed a handful of times. This rearrangement joins TRBV6-2 or TRBV6-3 to TRBJ2-1; 7 nucleotides agree with TRBD1. The CDR3 covers 13 residues. Per germline, CDR1 MNHEY and CDR2 SVGEGT. Trimming took 1 base from V and 9 from J; bases not matched to a gene: 3. CDR3 DNA: TGTGCCAGCAGTTACTACAGGGGTCCTGAGCAGTTCTTC. This encodes CASSYYRGPEQFF.